The 3 T cell receptor beta chains given below trace back to one sample, sequenced in a study of circulating and synovial CD4+ cells in juvenile arthritis. Profiled with immunoSEQ multiplex PCR; TCRdb holds only in-frame clones, not every one. The sample shows around 16,000 clones, around nine tenths of them seen only once. The sample comprised CD4+ T cells from blood. Every receptor here comes from a human donor with juvenile idiopathic arthritis.

This clone appeared a single time. Additional DNA sequences in this sample encode the identical CDR3. The rearrangement uses TRBV11-2 and TRBJ1-6; no clear D. Germline lookup yields CDR1 SGHAT and CDR2 FQNNGV. CDR3 length: 16 amino acids. V dropped 2 bases and J dropped 7 bases, with 15 bases sitting between them. The CDR3 DNA reads TGTGCCAGCAGCTTACAGCCGGGGATCCGCAATTCACCCCTCCACTTT. This sequence encodes CASSLQPGIRNSPLHF.

The rearrangement joins TRBV9 to TRBJ2-7, with 8 positions matching TRBD2. This CDR3 contains 15 residues. Germline values: CDR1 SGDLS, CDR2 YYNGEE. V dropped 1 base and J dropped 1; count of bases not matched to a gene: 4. CDR3 in amino acids: CASSVTSSGSYEQYF. The CDR3 DNA reads as TGTGCCAGCAGCGTAACTTCTAGCGGGTCCTACGAGCAGTACTTC. Full variable domain (missing parts from reference TRBV9 and TRBJ2-7): DSGVTQTPKHLITATGQRVTLRCSPRSGDLSVYWYQQSLDQGLQFLIQYYNGEERAKGNILERFSAQQFPDLHSELNLSSLELGDSALYFCASSVTSSGSYEQYFGPGTRLTVT.

J is TRBJ1-5 and V is TRBV2; D remains unclear. The CDR3 consists of 15 residues. The V end lost 2 bases, the J end lost 6 bases, and 14 bases lay between the germline ends. Germline lookup yields CDR1 SNHLY and CDR2 FYNNEI. The CDR3 nucleotides are TGTGCCAGCAGTGAACAGGCCCTCGTAAGTCAGCCCCAGCATTTT. This translates into CASSEQALVSQPQHF.